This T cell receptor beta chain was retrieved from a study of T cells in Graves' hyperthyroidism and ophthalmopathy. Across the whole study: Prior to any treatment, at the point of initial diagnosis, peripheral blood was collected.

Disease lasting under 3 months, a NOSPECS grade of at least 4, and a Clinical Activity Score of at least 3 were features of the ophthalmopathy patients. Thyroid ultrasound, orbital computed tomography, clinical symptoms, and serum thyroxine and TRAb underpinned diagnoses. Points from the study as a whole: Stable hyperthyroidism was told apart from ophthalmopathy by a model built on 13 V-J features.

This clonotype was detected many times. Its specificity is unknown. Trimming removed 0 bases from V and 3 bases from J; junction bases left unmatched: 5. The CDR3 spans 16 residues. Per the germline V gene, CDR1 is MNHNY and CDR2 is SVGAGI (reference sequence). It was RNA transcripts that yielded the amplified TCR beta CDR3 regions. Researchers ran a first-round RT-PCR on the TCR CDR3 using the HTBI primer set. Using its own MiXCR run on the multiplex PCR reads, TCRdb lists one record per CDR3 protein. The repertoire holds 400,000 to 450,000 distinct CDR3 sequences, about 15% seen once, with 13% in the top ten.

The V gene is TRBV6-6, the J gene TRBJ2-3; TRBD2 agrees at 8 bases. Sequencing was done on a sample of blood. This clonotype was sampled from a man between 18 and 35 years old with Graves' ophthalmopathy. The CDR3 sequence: CASSYSSGDLTDTQYF. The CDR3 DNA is TGTGCCAGCAGTTACTCTAGCGGGGACTTAACAGATACGCAGTATTTT.